This T cell receptor beta chain was sequenced in a study of blood T cell repertoires in COVID-19. Across the whole study: Acute and convalescent COVID-19 specimens originated in the United States, Italy and Spain. Sources were T cells, B-cell-depleted T cells, or PBMCs; the material itself was cDNA or gDNA.

In the source study's methods: Quantification of nucleated cells was approximated via reference gene primer amplification. Repertoires were generated with immunoSEQ multiplex PCR, while TCRdb's copy carries only in-frame clones and drops some. That table supplies the V and J calls and clone size; D and trimming were determined from the DNA. The sample records 85,000 to 100,000 clones, 85% to 90% being singletons. Looked up from germline, CDR1 is LNHDA and CDR2 is SQIVND (reference sequence). V was clipped by 3 bases and J by 4 bases, with 7 bases between them. This CDR3 has 12 residues. The TCR originated in a man aged 60-69 years with acute or convalescent COVID-19. The chain has TRBV19 and TRBJ2-7; D not certain. Sequencing used peripheral blood. Here the CDR3 DNA reads TGTGCCAGTAGTATTCGAGGTTACGAGCAGTACTTC. Translation: CASSIRGYEQYF.